Each of the 9 T cell receptor beta chains below was sequenced from the same sample in a study of monozygotic twins with inflammatory bowel disease. With the 5' RACE reads reprocessed, TCRdb shows one record per CDR3 protein and no DNA. The listing contains 150,000 to 200,000 distinct CDR3 sequences. The sequencing input was blood. The receptors derive from a human donor with ulcerative colitis or Crohn's disease, or a healthy co-twin of an affected twin (not recorded which).

The V gene is TRBV18, the J gene TRBJ1-6; there is no DNA to check the TCRdb D call of TRBD1. The CDR3 runs to 16 residues. The germline gives CDR1 KGHSH, CDR2 LQKENI. The CDR3 spells CASSATGNRVHFPLHF.

The rearrangement links TRBV28 to TRBJ1-2. This CDR3 contains 12 residues. CDR1 is MDHEN and CDR2 is SYDVKM in the germline V gene. CDR3 amino acids: CASRRIEGGYTF.

The genes are TRBV6-5 and TRBJ2-4; TCRdb picks TRBD1, but there is no DNA to check that call. The germline CDR1 and CDR2 sequences are MNHEY and SVGAGI. This CDR3 is built from 16 residues. The CDR3 loop reads CASSSRGAQPKNIQYF.

The gene calls are TRBV29-1 and TRBJ2-7. The CDR3 covers 13 residues. Germline loops: CDR1 SQVTM, CDR2 ANQGSEA. CDR3 amino acids: CSVVGLYSYEQYF.

This chain uses TRBV15 with TRBJ1-4; without DNA, the TCRdb call of TRBD1 cannot be checked. The CDR3 runs 17 residues. The germline CDR1 and CDR2 sequences are LNHNV and YYDKDF (reference sequence). The CDR3 region is CATSRDSGAYRNEKLFF.

The rearrangement joins TRBV5-8 to TRBJ2-2; TCRdb's D call of TRBD1 is untestable without DNA. Germline V gives CDR1 SGHTS, CDR2 YDEGEE. The CDR3 contains 14 residues. This chain's CDR3 is CASSSRTATGELFF.

The chain combines TRBV27 with TRBJ2-7; as DNA is missing, the TRBD2 call by TCRdb cannot be tested. CDR1 MNHEY and CDR2 SMNVEV come from the germline V gene (reference sequence). This CDR3 has 16 residues. The CDR3 is CASRGRVAGASYEQYF.

This chain connects TRBV6-1 to TRBJ2-7; TCRdb designates TRBD1, a call that cannot be tested without DNA. Germline CDR1 MNHNS, CDR2 SASEGT. This CDR3 is built from 14 residues. Here the CDR3 reads CASRGSAPSYEQYF.

The rearrangement joins TRBV21-1 to TRBJ1-3; the D call of TRBD1 rests on TCRdb alone, since no DNA is present to check it. TRBV21-1 is recorded as a pseudogene. This CDR3 is 12 amino acids long. CDR3 protein: CAGTQSGNTIYF.